These T cell receptor beta chains were read from a single sample in a study of shared clonotypes between healthy human individuals. Method: immunoSEQ multiplex PCR; TCRdb's copy keeps in-frame clones and lacks some. The repertoire includes 950,000 to 1,100,000 clones, approximately 68% of them detected once, and approximately 1.5% sits in the top ten. The sample consisted of memory CD4+ T cells sorted from blood. The receptors derive from a man in his late teens or twenties in good health. Each CDR3 is given with its conserved first and last residue. A D gene is named only where the DNA matches it firmly. Clone size, where shown, is once, few, many, or a class for clones that have expanded.

clone_size: NA; j_call: TRBJ1-2; d_call: NA; v_call: TRBV10-3; cdr3_length: 11; cdr3_nt: TGTGCCACCCAGGGGATGTCGGGCTACACCTTC; cdr3_aa: CATQGMSGYTF
clone_size: NA; j_call: TRBJ1-2; d_call: NA; v_call: TRBV20-1; cdr3_length: 11; cdr3_nt: TGCAGTGCTCGAGGTGATCATGGCTACACCTTC; cdr3_aa: CSARGDHGYTF
clone_size: NA; j_call: TRBJ2-1; d_call: TRBD1; v_call: TRBV5-5; cdr3_length: 17; cdr3_nt: TGTGCCAGCAGCTTGAAACCTACAGGGGGTACCCCAGAGGAGCAGTTCTTC; cdr3_aa: CASSLKPTGGTPEEQFF
clone_size: NA; j_call: TRBJ2-3; d_call: NA; v_call: TRBV7-2; cdr3_length: 14; cdr3_nt: TGTGCCAGCAGCTCCGGAGATAGCAGGGATACGCAGTATTTT; cdr3_aa: CASSSGDSRDTQYF
clone_size: once; j_call: TRBJ1-5; d_call: TRBD1; v_call: TRBV19; cdr3_length: 14; cdr3_nt: TGTGCCAGTAGTACCTCGCAGGGGGCGAAGCCCCAGCATTTT; cdr3_aa: CASSTSQGAKPQHF
clone_size: NA; j_call: TRBJ1-2; d_call: NA; v_call: TRBV11-2; cdr3_length: 15; cdr3_nt: TGTGCCAGCAGCTTAAGCAGGGAGGGTTGGTCTGGCTACACCTTC; cdr3_aa: CASSLSREGWSGYTF
clone_size: NA; j_call: TRBJ2-5; d_call: NA; v_call: TRBV30; cdr3_length: 12; cdr3_nt: TGTGCCTGGAGGAGGGACCAAGAGACCCAGTACTTC; cdr3_aa: CAWRRDQETQYF
clone_size: NA; j_call: TRBJ1-2; d_call: NA; v_call: TRBV30; cdr3_length: 13; cdr3_nt: TGTGCCTGGAGTGTACCAGGGGCTACGGGTTACACCTTC; cdr3_aa: CAWSVPGATGYTF
clone_size: NA; j_call: TRBJ2-7; d_call: NA; v_call: TRBV7-9; cdr3_length: 14; cdr3_nt: TGTGCCCTCCACCAGGGGGGTAGTTCCTACGAGCAGTACTTC; cdr3_aa: CALHQGGSSYEQYF
clone_size: NA; j_call: TRBJ2-2; d_call: NA; v_call: TRBV5-1; cdr3_length: 15; cdr3_nt: TGCGCCAGCAGCTTGAGACTGGCGAATACCGGGGAGCTGTTTTTT; cdr3_aa: CASSLRLANTGELFF
clone_size: once; j_call: TRBJ2-2; d_call: NA; v_call: TRBV10-1; cdr3_length: 15; cdr3_nt: TGCGCCAGCTCGAGACGGTCGGGATCCACCGGGGAGCTGTTTTTT; cdr3_aa: CASSRRSGSTGELFF
clone_size: once; j_call: TRBJ2-7; d_call: TRBD1; v_call: TRBV7-2; cdr3_length: 17; cdr3_nt: TGTGCCAGCAGCTCCGGCGCTGGGGGGACAGGGTCCTACGAGCAGTACTTC; cdr3_aa: CASSSGAGGTGSYEQYF
clone_size: NA; j_call: TRBJ2-5; d_call: TRBD2; v_call: TRBV10-2; cdr3_length: 15; cdr3_nt: TGCGCCAGCAGTGAGCGGCGGGGGAGCGGAGAGACCCAGTACTTC; cdr3_aa: CASSERRGSGETQYF
clone_size: NA; j_call: TRBJ1-1; d_call: TRBD1; v_call: TRBV10-3; cdr3_length: 13; cdr3_nt: TGTGCCATCAACCCTACAGGGGACACTGAAGCTTTCTTT; cdr3_aa: CAINPTGDTEAFF
clone_size: NA; j_call: TRBJ2-7; d_call: NA; v_call: TRBV6-1; cdr3_length: 15; cdr3_nt: TGTGCCAGCAGTGAAGAACCCGGGAAGACCTACGAGCAGTACTTC; cdr3_aa: CASSEEPGKTYEQYF
clone_size: few; j_call: TRBJ1-1; d_call: NA; v_call: TRBV7-9; cdr3_length: 15; cdr3_nt: TGTGCCAGCAGCTTGGTCCTTAGCGCCGGCACTGAAGCTTTCTTT; cdr3_aa: CASSLVLSAGTEAFF
clone_size: few; j_call: TRBJ2-2; d_call: TRBD1; v_call: TRBV9; cdr3_length: 15; cdr3_nt: TGTGCCAGCAACCGACAGGGGCAGGTGGCCGGGGAGCTGTTTTTT; cdr3_aa: CASNRQGQVAGELFF
clone_size: NA; j_call: TRBJ2-1; d_call: TRBD2; v_call: TRBV5-1; cdr3_length: 16; cdr3_nt: TGCGCCAGCAGCTTGGCCGAGGCGGGAGCGGTAAATGAGCAGTTCTTC; cdr3_aa: CASSLAEAGAVNEQFF
clone_size: once; j_call: TRBJ2-1; d_call: TRBD2; v_call: TRBV4-3; cdr3_length: 18; cdr3_nt: TGCGCCAGCAGCCAAGGACTAGCGGGAGGAAGGTCTGGGAATGAGCAGTTCTTC; cdr3_aa: CASSQGLAGGRSGNEQFF
clone_size: NA; j_call: TRBJ2-5; d_call: TRBD1; v_call: TRBV7-2; cdr3_length: 17; cdr3_nt: TGTGCCAGCAGCCCACGAGGACAGGGACGGTCCCGGGAGACCCAGTACTTC; cdr3_aa: CASSPRGQGRSRETQYF